This T cell receptor (beta chain) is drawn from a study of T cells in Graves' hyperthyroidism and ophthalmopathy. The ends lost 6 bases at V and 7 bases at J; junction bases unmatched: 5. CDR3 length equals 12 residues. Per germline, CDR1 SNHLY and CDR2 FYNNEI. RNA transcripts provided the source from which TCR beta CDR3 regions were amplified. A set of HTBI primers served as the primers for a first-round RT-PCR of the TCR CDR3. TCRdb used MiXCR to reprocess the multiplex PCR reads, holding one entry per CDR3 protein. There are about 53,000 distinct CDR3 sequences in the sample; about 50% occur only once, and roughly 12% lies in the top ten. As concerns this clonotype: Antigen specificity is unknown.

Study-level results: A 13 V-J model separated ophthalmopathy from stable hyperthyroidism.

The receptor's source is a woman in her thirties with Graves' ophthalmopathy. The V gene is TRBV2, the J gene TRBJ1-2; 7 bases align to TRBD1. Sequencing was performed on blood. CDR3 in amino acids: CASRQGQPGYTF. The DNA for the CDR3 is TGTGCCAGCAGACAGGGACAGCCTGGCTACACCTTC.